This T cell receptor beta chain is drawn from a study of T cells in Graves' hyperthyroidism and ophthalmopathy. Overall study results and limits: The model forecast ophthalmopathy, anticipating it by a median approximately 7 months before onset. A model of 13 V-J features distinguished ophthalmopathy from stable hyperthyroidism.

V was clipped by 2 bases and J by 5 bases, with 9 bases between them. Per germline, CDR1 MNHEY and CDR2 SVGEGT. CDR3 length: 13 amino acids. This clonotype appeared many times. Its cognate antigen is unknown. Diagnoses were established using clinical symptoms, serum thyroxine and TRAb, thyroid ultrasound and orbital computed tomography. The source material, RNA transcripts, was used to amplify TCR beta CDR3 regions. A set of HTBI primers served as the primers for a first-round RT-PCR of the TCR CDR3. TCRdb passed the multiplex PCR reads through MiXCR, listing each CDR3 protein once. There are about 500,000 distinct CDR3 sequences in the sample; about 16% occur only once, and roughly 29% lies in the top ten.

The receptor was isolated from a woman aged 25 to 39 with Graves' ophthalmopathy. This chain connects TRBV6-2 or TRBV6-3 to TRBJ2-5; TRBD2 is a possible D gene (6 bases). Sequencing was done on a sample of blood. The CDR3 loop reads CASSYGGMETQYF. The CDR3 DNA reads as TGTGCCAGCAGTTACGGGGGGATGGAGACCCAGTACTTC.